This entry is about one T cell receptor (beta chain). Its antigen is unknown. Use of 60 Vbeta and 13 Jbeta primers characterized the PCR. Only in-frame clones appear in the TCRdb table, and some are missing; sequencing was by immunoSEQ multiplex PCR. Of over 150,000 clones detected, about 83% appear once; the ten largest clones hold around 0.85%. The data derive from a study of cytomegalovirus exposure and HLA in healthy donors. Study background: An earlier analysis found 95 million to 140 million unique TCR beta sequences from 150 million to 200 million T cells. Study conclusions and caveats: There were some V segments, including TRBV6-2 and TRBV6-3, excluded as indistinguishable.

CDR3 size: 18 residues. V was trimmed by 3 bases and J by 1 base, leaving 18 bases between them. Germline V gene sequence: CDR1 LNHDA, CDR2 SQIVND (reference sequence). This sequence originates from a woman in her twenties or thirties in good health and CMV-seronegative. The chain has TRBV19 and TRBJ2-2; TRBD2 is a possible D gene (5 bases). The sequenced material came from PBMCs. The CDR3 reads CASSIFADGAGNTGELFF. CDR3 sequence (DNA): TGTGCCAGTAGTATCTTCGCAGACGGCGCGGGGAACACCGGGGAGCTGTTTTTT.